The 8 T cell receptor beta chains presented below share a single source sample, sequenced in a study of shared clonotypes between healthy human individuals. Method: immunoSEQ multiplex PCR; TCRdb's copy keeps in-frame clones and lacks some. The sample records over a million clones, 95% to 97% being singletons. Sequencing was carried out using naive CD4+ T cells sorted from blood. The subset is: CD45RA+ positively selected. The receptor set was obtained from a man aged 25-45 years in good health.

The gene calls are TRBV30 and TRBJ1-5, with TRBD1 matching over 7 bases. The germline gives CDR1 GTSNPN, CDR2 SVGIG (reference sequence). V shed 8 bases, J shed 2 bases, and the junction held 6 bases outside the gene matches. CDR3 size: 13 residues. Here the CDR3 reads CARRTGRNQPQHF. The CDR3 DNA sequence: TGTGCCAGACGGACAGGTCGCAATCAGCCCCAGCATTTT.

J is TRBJ2-7 and V is TRBV11-2, with 7 bases identical to TRBD1. The junction had 8 bases not matched to a gene; V was cut back by 4 bases and J by 5 bases. CDR1 and CDR2 from the germline V gene are SGHAT and FQNNGV. The CDR3 has 14 amino acids. The CDR3 is CASSSYRGNHEQYF. The CDR3 DNA sequence: TGTGCCAGCAGCTCTTACAGGGGTAACCACGAGCAGTACTTC.

This chain connects TRBV28 to TRBJ1-5; no clear D. The V gene's germline CDR1 is MDHEN and CDR2 SYDVKM. The CDR3 sequence is 14 residues long. V was trimmed by 7 bases and J by 3 bases, leaving 13 bases between them. DNA of the CDR3: TGTGCCAGCATCGCAGCCGGGAACAATCAGCCCCAGCATTTT. Translated, it gives CASIAAGNNQPQHF.

The chain uses TRBV4-3 and TRBJ2-1, with 9 bases that match TRBD2. J was trimmed by 8 bases and V by 2 bases; bases with no gene match: 16. Germline loops: CDR1 LGHNA, CDR2 YSLEER. This CDR3 is 18 amino acids long. CDR3 DNA sequence: TGCGCCAGCAGCCAACTCTCGCGCGTAGCGGGAGTAAGAGATGAGCAGTTCTTC. Its protein product is CASSQLSRVAGVRDEQFF.

Turning to this clone: Within the sample, other DNA sequences also encode this same CDR3. The chain carries TRBV18 and TRBJ2-2, with TRBD2 matching 14 bases. Germline V gene lookup returns CDR1 KGHSH and CDR2 LQKENI. With V trimmed by 6 bases and J by 7 bases, 4 bases remained unmatched. This CDR3 is 15 amino acids long. The CDR3 bases are TGTGCCAGCTCGCCGGGACTAGCGGGAGTCGGGGAGCTGTTTTTT. Its protein is CASSPGLAGVGELFF.

About this clone: This specimen includes other DNA sequences encoding the same CDR3. This rearrangement joins TRBV18 to TRBJ2-3; TRBD2 matches at 9 bases. The germline V gene has CDR1 KGHSH and CDR2 LQKENI. The CDR3 totals 15 residues. Losses at the gene ends were 2 bases for V and 0 bases for J; bases not matched to a gene: 0. CDR3 DNA: TGTGCCAGCTCACCAACTAGCGGGAGCACAGATACGCAGTATTTT. As protein: CASSPTSGSTDTQYF.

V is TRBV5-4 and J is TRBJ1-2; D gene unclear. Trimming took 1 base from V and 2 from J, leaving 9 bases between them. The CDR3 extends over 14 amino acids. Germline V gene data show CDR1 as SGHNT and CDR2 as YYREEE (reference sequence). CDR3 amino acids: CASSLKGPNYGYTF. Written as DNA, the CDR3 is TGTGCCAGCAGCTTGAAAGGGCCCAACTATGGCTACACCTTC.

The genes are TRBV18 and TRBJ2-1, with 11 bases that match TRBD1. Trimming at V came to 0 bases and at J to 7 bases, leaving 8 bases not matched to a gene. The CDR3 has 17 residues. CDR1 is KGHSH, CDR2 LQKENI, per germline. Written as DNA, the CDR3 is TGTGCCAGCTCACCACCCCACGGCGGGACAGGGGGGAATGAGCAGTTCTTC. This encodes CASSPPHGGTGGNEQFF.